Below are 23 T cell receptor beta chains sequenced from a single sample in a study of cytomegalovirus exposure and HLA in healthy donors. Researchers ran the PCR with 60 Vbeta and 13 Jbeta primers. Sequenced by immunoSEQ multiplex PCR; TCRdb stores in-frame clones only, minus some. The sample lists hundreds of thousands of clones, 70% to 90% occurring once. The sample consisted of PBMCs. All receptors derive from a woman younger than 35 in good health and CMV-seronegative.

J is TRBJ1-2 and V is TRBV2; D not resolved. CDR3 length equals 10 residues. The V and J ends lost 10 bases and 8 bases respectively, with 11 bases between them. Germline V gene lookup returns CDR1 SNHLY and CDR2 FYNNEI. Written as DNA, the CDR3 is TGTGCCACCTTCGCTAGAGGCTACACCTTC. This translates into CATFARGYTF.

V and J are TRBV4-1 and TRBJ1-4, with D possibly being TRBD1 (6 bases). Germline values: CDR1 MGHRA, CDR2 YSYEKL. V lost 3 bases to trimming and J lost 8 bases, with 16 bases between them. The CDR3 has 15 amino acids. The DNA for the CDR3 is TGCGCCAGCAGCCAGGGGGCGCGTACTGGAGAAAAACTGTTTTTT. Translation gives CASSQGARTGEKLFF.

The chain links TRBV9 to TRBJ1-4, with D perhaps matching TRBD1 (6 bases). The CDR3 runs 17 residues. CDR1 and CDR2 (germline): SGDLS, YYNGEE. V was trimmed by 4 bases and J by 0 bases, leaving 16 bases between them. DNA for the CDR3: TGTGCCAGCAGCCAGGACAGCTTCGATGCAACTAATGAAAAACTGTTTTTT. It translates to CASSQDSFDATNEKLFF.

The chain carries TRBV19 and TRBJ2-7; TRBD1 matches 9 bases. The junction had 3 bases not matched to a gene; V was cut back by 7 bases and J by 2 bases. The CDR3 is 13 residues long. Germline CDR1 and CDR2: LNHDA and SQIVND (reference sequence). CDR3 bases: TGTGCCAGTAAGGGACAGGGTCCCTACGAGCAGTACTTC. Encoded protein: CASKGQGPYEQYF. Full variable domain (outside the CDR3, taken from reference TRBV19 and TRBJ2-7): DGGITQSPKYLFRKEGQNVTLSCEQNLNHDAMYWYRQDPGQGLRLIYYSQIVNDFQKGDIAEGYSVSREKKESFPLTVTSAQKNPTAFYLCASKGQGPYEQYFGPGTRLTVT.

The CDR3 DNA is TGTGCCAGCAGCGTAGCGGGGGTGGGAGATACGCAGTATTTT. Residues: CASSVAGVGDTQYF. The V and J genes are TRBV9 and TRBJ2-3; tentative D call: TRBD2 (6 bases). CDR1 and CDR2 (germline): SGDLS, YYNGEE. The CDR3 runs 14 residues. The ends were cut back, 0 bases at V and 5 bases at J, with 10 bases in the middle. The full variable domain, in which reference TRBV9 and TRBJ2-3 provide the parts outside the CDR3, is DSGVTQTPKHLITATGQRVTLRCSPRSGDLSVYWYQQSLDQGLQFLIQYYNGEERAKGNILERFSAQQFPDLHSELNLSSLELGDSALYFCASSVAGVGDTQYFGPGTRLTVL.

In its sample, this clone was seen a few times. V gene TRBV6-5 combines with J gene TRBJ1-2; 7 bases match TRBD1. The CDR3 contains 16 residues. Germline CDR1 reads MNHEY; CDR2 reads SVGAGI. The V gene end was trimmed by 0 bases and the J gene end by 2 bases; junction bases not matched to a gene: 6. CDR3 protein: CASSYSPAGQNYGYTF. CDR3 bases: TGTGCCAGCAGTTACTCGCCCGCGGGACAGAACTATGGCTACACCTTC.

This sequence joins TRBV11-3 and TRBJ1-2; 9 bases align to TRBD1. This CDR3 comprises 16 residues. V trimming: 6 bases; J trimming: 5 bases; junction bases outside the gene matches: 13. Germline V CDR1 and CDR2: SGHNT, YENEEA. CDR3 sequence: CASRRDRASIGYGYTF. The CDR3 DNA reads TGTGCCAGCAGAAGGGACAGGGCCTCTATCGGATATGGCTACACCTTC. Supplemented by reference TRBV11-3 and TRBJ1-2, the full variable domain reads EAGVVQSPRYKIIEKKQPVAFWCNPISGHNTLYWYLQNLGQGPELLIRYENEEAVDDSQLPKDRFSAERLKGVDSTLKIQPAELGDSAVYLCASRRDRASIGYGYTFGSGTRLTVV.

The chain has TRBV7-8 and TRBJ2-7; 9 bases agree with TRBD1. The CDR3 consists of 14 residues. The germline V gene has CDR1 SGHVS and CDR2 FQNEAQ. V lost 1 base to trimming and J lost 6 bases; unmatched junction nucleotides: 4. The CDR3 loop is CASSLGTGGVEQYF. The CDR3 nucleotides read TGTGCCAGCAGCTTAGGCACAGGGGGCGTCGAGCAGTACTTC.

The rearrangement uses TRBV7-2 and TRBJ1-6; no clear D gene. Germline lookup yields CDR1 SGHTA and CDR2 FQGNSA. Trimming pared 1 base from V and 4 bases from J, leaving 8 bases between. The CDR3 spans 15 residues. CDR3 DNA sequence: TGTGCCAGCAGCTTAGGCAGGACTTATAATTCACCCCTCCACTTT. Its protein is CASSLGRTYNSPLHF.

This clone was seen only once. The J gene is TRBJ1-4, the V gene TRBV19; D is unresolved. Per germline, CDR1 LNHDA and CDR2 SQIVND (reference sequence). Deletions cut 5 bases from V and 4 bases from J, with 11 bases between. The CDR3 is 14 residues long. CDR3 DNA sequence: TGTGCCAGTAGTCCTCGAGACTATAATGAAAAACTGTTTTTT. Its protein is CASSPRDYNEKLFF.

V usage is TRBV7-9 and J usage is TRBJ1-2, with 7 bases identical to TRBD1. CDR3 length equals 12 residues. The V gene end was trimmed by 5 bases and the J gene end by 6 bases; junction bases not matched to a gene: 3. In germline, CDR1 is SEHNR, CDR2 FQNEAQ (reference sequence). Written as DNA, the CDR3 is TGTGCCAGCAGCCGACAGGGAAATGGCTACACCTTC. This sequence encodes CASSRQGNGYTF.

This chain's CDR3 is CASSSYDRVNEKLFF. DNA of the CDR3: TGTGCCAGCAGTTCCTACGACAGGGTGAATGAAAAACTGTTTTTT. The J gene is TRBJ1-4, the V gene TRBV27, with TRBD1 matching over 7 bases. V shed 4 bases and J 5 bases; nucleotides not matched to a gene: 7. The CDR3 loop spans 15 amino acids. CDR1 is MNHEY, CDR2 SMNVEV, per germline (reference sequence).

This clone was observed once. The CDR3 loop is CASRLAGGYHEQYF. The CDR3 nucleotides read TGTGCCAGCAGACTAGCGGGGGGGTACCACGAGCAGTACTTC. V usage is TRBV6-5 and J usage is TRBJ2-7; 13 positions agree with TRBD2. The J segment lost 5 bases and the V segment lost 6 bases, leaving 4 bases of the junction unmatched. This CDR3 is 14 amino acids long. The V gene's germline CDR1 is MNHEY and CDR2 SVGAGI.

The chain employs TRBV29-1 and TRBJ1-1; D is unclear. The CDR3 length is 14 residues. The germline V and J ends were trimmed by 0 bases and 1 base, with 9 bases remaining between them. Germline-derived CDR1 and CDR2 are SQVTM and ANQGSEA. The CDR3 spells CSVEDQQTNTEAFF. DNA of the CDR3: TGCAGCGTTGAAGATCAACAAACGAACACTGAAGCTTTCTTT.

Worth noting for this clone: One end of the junction is discordant with germline, which a read error may explain. The V call is TRBV7-9, the J call TRBJ1-2; 9 bases fit TRBD1. Germline V CDR1 and CDR2: SEHNR, FQNEAQ (reference sequence). The CDR3 runs 16 residues. The CDR3 loop reads CSSSLGETGGPYGYTF. The CDR3 DNA sequence: TGTTCCAGCAGCTTAGGGGAGACAGGGGGGCCCTATGGCTACACCTTC.

V gene TRBV10-1 combines with J gene TRBJ1-4, with TRBD1 matching 8 bases. Germline values: CDR1 WNHNN, CDR2 SYGVQD (reference sequence). The V gene end was trimmed by 0 bases and the J gene end by 6 bases; junction bases not matched to a gene: 9. This CDR3 has 17 amino acids. The DNA for the CDR3 is TGCGCCAGCAGTGAGTCCTCGTCTACAGGGGGGGATGAAAAACTGTTTTTT. Protein product: CASSESSSTGGDEKLFF.

For this clone: A junction end diverges from the germline sequence, so it may reflect a read error. The V gene is TRBV7-9, the J gene TRBJ1-1; D is perhaps TRBD1 (6 bases). This CDR3 spans 12 amino acids. The germline V gene encodes CDR1 SEHNR and CDR2 FQNEAQ (reference sequence). CDR3 sequence (DNA): TGTTCCAGCAGCCGAGGGGGCACTGAAGCTTTCTTT. Amino acids: CSSSRGGTEAFF.

This chain joins TRBV5-1 and TRBJ1-1, with D tentatively TRBD1 (5 bases). The CDR3 is made up of 15 amino acids. V was shortened by 0 bases and J by 0 bases, with 9 bases between the two germline ends. In germline, CDR1 is SGHRS, CDR2 YFSETQ. The DNA for the CDR3 is TGCGCCAGCAGCTTGGAGGGGCATGTGAACACTGAAGCTTTCTTT. It specifies CASSLEGHVNTEAFF.

The V and J genes are TRBV6-6 and TRBJ2-3; TRBD1 matches 8 bases. Germline CDR1 and CDR2: MNHNY and SVGAGI (reference sequence). V trimming: 6 bases; J trimming: 4 bases; junction bases outside the gene matches: 9. The CDR3 is 15 residues long. CDR3 amino acids: CASRNQGALADTQYF. In DNA form, the CDR3 reads TGTGCCAGCAGAAATCAGGGGGCTTTGGCAGATACGCAGTATTTT.

This sequence joins TRBV30 and TRBJ1-1; a possible D gene is TRBD1 (6 bases). Germline assignment: CDR1 GTSNPN and CDR2 SVGIG (reference sequence). V shed 7 bases and J shed 7 bases, with 10 bases lying between them. This CDR3 is built from 10 residues. The CDR3 region has the DNA TGTGCCTTCAACAGGGTTGAAGCTTTCTTT. Protein sequence: CAFNRVEAFF.

J is TRBJ2-3 and V is TRBV6-6, with 8 bases that match TRBD2. CDR1 MNHNY and CDR2 SVGAGI come from the germline V gene (reference sequence). The CDR3 covers 15 residues. V shed 6 bases, J shed 5 bases, and the junction held 10 bases outside the gene matches. CDR3 in amino acids: CASSQGLAGRDTQYF. The DNA of the CDR3 is TGTGCCAGCAGCCAAGGACTAGCCGGTAGAGATACGCAGTATTTT.

The chain has TRBV5-1 and TRBJ1-4, with a weak D call TRBD1 (5 bases). Germline V lookup: CDR1 SGHRS, CDR2 YFSETQ. This CDR3 is built from 16 residues. V shed 0 bases and J shed 4 bases, with 13 bases lying between them. DNA of the CDR3: TGCGCCAGCAGCTTGGGTGACAGCTACCTTAATGAAAAACTGTTTTTT. It codes for CASSLGDSYLNEKLFF.

This clone was recorded once. This chain connects TRBV2 to TRBJ2-7, with D possibly matching TRBD1 (7 bases). This CDR3 is built from 13 residues. In germline, CDR1 is SNHLY, CDR2 FYNNEI. Trimming removed 7 bases from V and 5 bases from J, with 15 bases in between. CDR3 nucleotide sequence: TGTGCCAGCACGCAGGGGGGCGCGAACGAGCAGTACTTC. Translated: CASTQGGANEQYF.